These 17 T cell receptor beta chains came from one sample sequenced in a study of cytomegalovirus exposure and HLA in healthy donors. Libraries were prepared by immunoSEQ multiplex PCR; TCRdb keeps only in-frame clonotypes and omits some of them. This repertoire shows roughly 59,000 clones, 92% found once; its top ten account for 5.3%. Sequencing was carried out using PBMCs. The receptors here all came from a young man in good health and CMV-seropositive.

The chain carries TRBV28 and TRBJ1-3, with no clear D. The CDR3 consists of 15 residues. V lost 4 bases and J lost 4, with 14 bases in between. CDR1 and CDR2 (germline): MDHEN, SYDVKM. The CDR3 loop is CASSSPNRRGNTIYF. The CDR3 DNA reads as TGTGCCAGCAGTTCCCCGAATCGGAGAGGAAACACCATATATTTT.

The chain has TRBV27 and TRBJ2-7; 9 bases fit TRBD2. Germline trimming cut 2 bases from V and 5 bases from J; bases unmatched to any gene: 1. The CDR3 sequence is 13 residues long. Looked up from germline, CDR1 is MNHEY and CDR2 is SMNVEV (reference sequence). The chain's CDR3 is CASSLGTSHEQYF. The CDR3 DNA reads as TGTGCCAGCAGTTTAGGGACTAGCCACGAGCAGTACTTC.

The chain joins TRBV9 to TRBJ1-1, with 9 nucleotides matching TRBD1. The ends lost 0 bases at V and 12 bases at J; junction bases unmatched: 9. Germline lookup yields CDR1 SGDLS and CDR2 YYNGEE. The CDR3 length is 14 residues. The CDR3 spells CASSVAPGQGTTFF. The DNA of the CDR3 is TGTGCCAGCAGCGTAGCCCCGGGACAGGGTACAACTTTCTTT.

The chain joins TRBV19 to TRBJ2-7; D not resolved. Germline lookup yields CDR1 LNHDA and CDR2 SQIVND (reference sequence). This CDR3 is built from 11 residues. Trimming took 10 bases from V and 3 from J, leaving 10 bases between them. The CDR3 here is CATTSRYEQYF. Here the CDR3 DNA reads TGTGCCACGACTTCCCGCTACGAGCAGTACTTC.

The chain joins TRBV7-6 to TRBJ2-3; D might be TRBD1 (7 bases). Germline V gene data show CDR1 as SGHVS and CDR2 as FNYEAQ. Trimming removed 5 bases at V and 2 bases at J, with 14 bases between. CDR3 length: 15 residues. CDR3 residues: CASSPDREVTDTQYF. In DNA, the CDR3 is TGTGCCAGCAGCCCAGACAGGGAGGTCACAGATACGCAGTATTTT.

This clone was observed a single time. The rearrangement joins TRBV7-8 to TRBJ2-3; 8 nucleotides match TRBD1. Trimming cost V 2 bases and J 2 bases; bases outside gene matches: 6. The V gene's germline CDR1 is SGHVS and CDR2 FQNEAQ. The CDR3 length is 16 residues. CDR3 region: CASSLKGDRSTDTQYF. The CDR3 nucleotides are TGTGCCAGCAGCTTAAAAGGGGACAGGTCCACAGATACGCAGTATTTT.

The chain couples TRBV12-5 to TRBJ2-3, with D possibly matching TRBD2 (5 bases). The germline V gene encodes CDR1 LGHNT and CDR2 FRNRAP. The germline V and J ends were trimmed by 5 bases and 6 bases, with 9 bases remaining between them. The CDR3 spans 12 residues. CDR3 sequence reads: CASGPEADTQYF. The DNA of the CDR3 is TGTGCTAGTGGTCCGGAGGCTGATACGCAGTATTTT.

The chain uses TRBV27 and TRBJ1-1; D uncertain. V was trimmed by 5 bases and J by 0 bases, leaving 16 bases between them. The CDR3 extends over 16 amino acids. Germline CDR1 reads MNHEY; CDR2 reads SMNVEV (reference sequence). The CDR3 region has the DNA TGTGCCAGCAGTCTACTTGACGGGGAAATGAACACTGAAGCTTTCTTT. It encodes CASSLLDGEMNTEAFF.

The V and J genes are TRBV5-1 and TRBJ2-7; the D is unclear. The germline V gene encodes CDR1 SGHRS and CDR2 YFSETQ. V was clipped by 5 bases and J by 0 bases, with 6 bases between them. The CDR3 length is 12 residues. CDR3 coding DNA: TGCGCCAGCAGAGGAGACTCCTACGAGCAGTACTTC. Translating gives CASRGDSYEQYF. Supplemented by reference TRBV5-1 and TRBJ2-7, the full variable domain reads KAGVTQTPRYLIKTRGQQVTLSCSPISGHRSVSWYQQTPGQGLQFLFEYFSETQRNKGNFPGRFSGRQFSNSRSEMNVSTLELGDSALYLCASRGDSYEQYFGPGTRLTVT.

The V gene is TRBV6-5, the J gene TRBJ2-1, with 11 bases matching TRBD2. The CDR3 is 16 residues long. V dropped 0 bases and J dropped 10; count of bases not matched to a gene: 8. Germline loops: CDR1 MNHEY, CDR2 SVGAGI. CDR3 protein: CASSYSGTSGLGEQFF. The DNA for the CDR3 is TGTGCCAGCAGTTACTCCGGGACTAGCGGTCTTGGCGAGCAGTTCTTC.

This CDR3 reads CASSPGGEIFEAFF. DNA of the CDR3: TGTGCCAGCAGTCCGGGGGGGGAGATATTTGAAGCTTTCTTT. The chain links TRBV28 to TRBJ1-1; D is possibly TRBD1 (5 bases). The CDR3 spans 14 residues. Germline assignment: CDR1 MDHEN and CDR2 SYDVKM. V was clipped by 5 bases and J by 7 bases, with 17 bases between them.

The rearrangement uses TRBV19 and TRBJ1-2; 9 bases match TRBD1. CDR3 size: 13 residues. Germline CDR1 and CDR2: LNHDA and SQIVND (reference sequence). J lost 4 bases, V lost 6 bases, and 3 bases had no gene match. The CDR3 DNA is TGTGCCAGTAGGGGACAGGGTGCCTATGGCTACACCTTC. This gives the protein CASRGQGAYGYTF.

This clone was picked up one time. The genes are TRBV30 and TRBJ2-5; no clear D gene. CDR1 GTSNPN and CDR2 SVGIG come from the germline V gene (reference sequence). CDR3 length: 14 amino acids. The germline V and J ends were trimmed by 0 bases and 4 bases, with 12 bases remaining between them. The CDR3 sequence: CAWSVSAVAETQYF. The CDR3 DNA is TGTGCCTGGAGTGTATCGGCGGTGGCAGAGACCCAGTACTTC.

There are a few counts of this clone. The gene calls are TRBV15 and TRBJ1-5, with D tentatively TRBD1 (6 bases). V lost 0 bases to trimming and J lost 0 bases, with 9 bases between them. This CDR3 contains 16 residues. Germline-derived CDR1 and CDR2 are LNHNV and YYDKDF (reference sequence). The CDR3 sequence: CATSRDRTASNQPQHF. The CDR3 DNA sequence: TGTGCCACCAGCAGAGATCGGACAGCTAGCAATCAGCCCCAGCATTTT.

This rearrangement joins TRBV4-1 to TRBJ2-1; TRBD1 matches at 9 bases. The CDR3 covers 16 residues. Germline V CDR1 and CDR2: MGHRA, YSYEKL. Trimming cost V 1 base and J 2 bases; bases outside gene matches: 3. DNA for the CDR3: TGCGCCAGCAGCCAAGTGGGGGACAGGGCCTACAATGAGCAGTTCTTC. Translating gives CASSQVGDRAYNEQFF.

The V and J genes are TRBV19 and TRBJ2-2; 10 bases align to TRBD1. V was clipped by 5 bases and J by 4 bases; unmatched bases: 7. Germline V gives CDR1 LNHDA, CDR2 SQIVND (reference sequence). The CDR3 runs 16 residues. The chain's CDR3 is CASSPLDRGGTGELFF. In nucleotides, the CDR3 is TGTGCCAGTAGTCCGTTGGACAGGGGGGGCACCGGGGAGCTGTTTTTT.

The chain uses TRBV5-6 and TRBJ2-5; TRBD1 is a possible D gene (6 bases). TRBJ2-7 matches the DNA end more closely, so the J call is doubtful. Germline loops: CDR1 SGHDT, CDR2 YYEEEE. The CDR3 spans 15 residues. CDR3 loop: CASSRTRQDVYEQYF. The CDR3, as DNA: TGTGCCAGCAGTCGAACTCGACAGGATGTCTACGAGCAGTACTTC.